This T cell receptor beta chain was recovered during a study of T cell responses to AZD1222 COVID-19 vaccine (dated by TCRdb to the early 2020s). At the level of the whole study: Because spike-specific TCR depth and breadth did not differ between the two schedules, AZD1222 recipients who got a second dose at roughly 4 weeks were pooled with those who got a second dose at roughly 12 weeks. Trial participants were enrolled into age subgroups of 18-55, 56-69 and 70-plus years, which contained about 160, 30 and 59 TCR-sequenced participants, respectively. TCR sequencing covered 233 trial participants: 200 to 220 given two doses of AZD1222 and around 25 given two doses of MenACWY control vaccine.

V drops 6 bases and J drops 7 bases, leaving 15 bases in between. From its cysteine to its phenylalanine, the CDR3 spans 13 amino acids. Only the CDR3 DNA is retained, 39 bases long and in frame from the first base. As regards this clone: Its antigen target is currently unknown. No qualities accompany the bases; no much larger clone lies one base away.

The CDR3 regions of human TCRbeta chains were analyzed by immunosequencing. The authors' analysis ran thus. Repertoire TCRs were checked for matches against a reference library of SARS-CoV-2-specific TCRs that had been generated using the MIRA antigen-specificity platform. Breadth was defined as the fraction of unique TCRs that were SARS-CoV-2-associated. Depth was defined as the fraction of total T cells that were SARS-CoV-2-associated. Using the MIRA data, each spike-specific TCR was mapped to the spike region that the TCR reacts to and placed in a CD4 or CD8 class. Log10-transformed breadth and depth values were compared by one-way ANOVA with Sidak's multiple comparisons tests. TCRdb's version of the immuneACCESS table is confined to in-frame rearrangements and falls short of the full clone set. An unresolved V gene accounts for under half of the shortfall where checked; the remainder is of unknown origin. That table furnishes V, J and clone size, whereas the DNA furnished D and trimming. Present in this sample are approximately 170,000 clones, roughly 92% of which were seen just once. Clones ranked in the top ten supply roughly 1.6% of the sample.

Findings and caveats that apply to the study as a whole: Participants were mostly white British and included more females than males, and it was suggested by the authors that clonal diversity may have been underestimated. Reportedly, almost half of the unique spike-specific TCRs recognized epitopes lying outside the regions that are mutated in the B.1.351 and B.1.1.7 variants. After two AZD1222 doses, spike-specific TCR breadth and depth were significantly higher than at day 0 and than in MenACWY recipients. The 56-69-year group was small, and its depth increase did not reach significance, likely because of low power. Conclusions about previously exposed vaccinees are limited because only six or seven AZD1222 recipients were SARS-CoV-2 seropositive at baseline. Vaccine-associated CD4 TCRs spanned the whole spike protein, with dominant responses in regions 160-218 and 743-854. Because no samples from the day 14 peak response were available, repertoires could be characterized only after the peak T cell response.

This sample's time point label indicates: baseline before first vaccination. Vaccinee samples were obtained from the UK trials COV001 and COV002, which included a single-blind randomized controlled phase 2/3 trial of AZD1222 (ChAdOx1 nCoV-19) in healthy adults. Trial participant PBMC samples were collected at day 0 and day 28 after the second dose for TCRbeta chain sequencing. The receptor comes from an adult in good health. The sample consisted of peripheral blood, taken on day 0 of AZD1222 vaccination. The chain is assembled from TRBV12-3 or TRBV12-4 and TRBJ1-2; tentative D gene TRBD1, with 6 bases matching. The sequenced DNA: TGTGCCAGCAGGGTGCAGGGGACGGGTGGCTACACCTTC. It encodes CASRVQGTGGYTF.